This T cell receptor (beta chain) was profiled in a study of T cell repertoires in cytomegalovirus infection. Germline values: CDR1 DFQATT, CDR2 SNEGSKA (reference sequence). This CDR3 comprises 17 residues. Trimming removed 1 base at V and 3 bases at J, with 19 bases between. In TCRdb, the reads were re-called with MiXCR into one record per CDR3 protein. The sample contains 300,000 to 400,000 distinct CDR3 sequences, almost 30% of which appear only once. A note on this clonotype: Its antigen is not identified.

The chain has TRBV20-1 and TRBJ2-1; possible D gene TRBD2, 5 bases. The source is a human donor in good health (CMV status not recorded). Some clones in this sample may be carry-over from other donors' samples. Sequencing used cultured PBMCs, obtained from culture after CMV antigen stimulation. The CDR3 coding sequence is TGCAGTGCTAGAGCCTCTGCTGCGTCGGGGAGCTACAATGAGCAGTTCTTC. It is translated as CSARASAASGSYNEQFF.